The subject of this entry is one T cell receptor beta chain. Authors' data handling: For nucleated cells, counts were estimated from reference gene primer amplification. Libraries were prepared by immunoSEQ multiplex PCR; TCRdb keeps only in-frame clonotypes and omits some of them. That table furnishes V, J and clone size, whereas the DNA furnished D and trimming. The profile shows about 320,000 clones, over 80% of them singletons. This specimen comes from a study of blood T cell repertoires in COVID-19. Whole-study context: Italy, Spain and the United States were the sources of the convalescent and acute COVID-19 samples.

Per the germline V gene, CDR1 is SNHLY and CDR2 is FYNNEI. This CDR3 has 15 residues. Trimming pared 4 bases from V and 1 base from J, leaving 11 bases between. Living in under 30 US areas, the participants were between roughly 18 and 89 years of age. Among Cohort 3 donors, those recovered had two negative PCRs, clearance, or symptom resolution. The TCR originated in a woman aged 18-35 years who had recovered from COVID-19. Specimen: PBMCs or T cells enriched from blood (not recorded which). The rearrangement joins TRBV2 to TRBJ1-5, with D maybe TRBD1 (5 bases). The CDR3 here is CASSGPTVSNQPQHF. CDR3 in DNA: TGTGCCAGCAGTGGGCCGACAGTAAGCAATCAGCCCCAGCATTTT.